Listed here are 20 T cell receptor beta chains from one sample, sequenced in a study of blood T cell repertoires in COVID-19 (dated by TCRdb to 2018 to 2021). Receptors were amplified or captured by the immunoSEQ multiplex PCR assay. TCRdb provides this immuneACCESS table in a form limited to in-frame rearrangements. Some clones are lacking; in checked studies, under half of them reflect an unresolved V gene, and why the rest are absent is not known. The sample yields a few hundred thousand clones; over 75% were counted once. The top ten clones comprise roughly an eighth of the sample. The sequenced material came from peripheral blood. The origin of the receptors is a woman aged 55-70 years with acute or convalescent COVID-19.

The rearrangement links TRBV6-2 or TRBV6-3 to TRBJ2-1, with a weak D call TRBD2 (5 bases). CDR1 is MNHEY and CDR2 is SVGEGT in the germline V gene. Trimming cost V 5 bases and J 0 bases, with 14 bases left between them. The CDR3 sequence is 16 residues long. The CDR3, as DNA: TGTGCCAGCAGTCGTCTAACTAGTCTCTCCTACAATGAGCAGTTCTTC. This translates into CASSRLTSLSYNEQFF.

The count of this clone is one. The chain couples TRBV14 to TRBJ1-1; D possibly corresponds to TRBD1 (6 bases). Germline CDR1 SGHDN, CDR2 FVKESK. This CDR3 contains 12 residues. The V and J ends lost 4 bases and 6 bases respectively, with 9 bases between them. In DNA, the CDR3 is TGTGCCAGCAGCCGCAGGGGTTCTGAAGCTTTCTTT. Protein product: CASSRRGSEAFF.

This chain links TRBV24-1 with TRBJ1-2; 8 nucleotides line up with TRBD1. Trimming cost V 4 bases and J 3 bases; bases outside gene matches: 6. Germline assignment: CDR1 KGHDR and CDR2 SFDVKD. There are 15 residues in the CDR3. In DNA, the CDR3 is TGTGCCACCAGTGACGGTGGACAGGGACACTATGGCTACACCTTC. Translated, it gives CATSDGGQGHYGYTF.

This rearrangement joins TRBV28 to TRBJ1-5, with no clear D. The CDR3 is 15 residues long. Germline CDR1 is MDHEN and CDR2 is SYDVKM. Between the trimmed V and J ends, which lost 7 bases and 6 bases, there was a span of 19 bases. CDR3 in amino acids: CASNGGRFSPQPQHF. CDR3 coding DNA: TGTGCCAGCAACGGAGGACGATTTAGTCCTCAGCCCCAGCATTTT.

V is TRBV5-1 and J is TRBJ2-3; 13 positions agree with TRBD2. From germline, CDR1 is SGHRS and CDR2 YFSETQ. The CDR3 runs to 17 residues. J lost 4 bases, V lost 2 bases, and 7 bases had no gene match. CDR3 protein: CASSFGTSGVWADTQYF. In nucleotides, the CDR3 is TGCGCCAGCAGCTTCGGGACTAGCGGGGTTTGGGCAGATACGCAGTATTTT.

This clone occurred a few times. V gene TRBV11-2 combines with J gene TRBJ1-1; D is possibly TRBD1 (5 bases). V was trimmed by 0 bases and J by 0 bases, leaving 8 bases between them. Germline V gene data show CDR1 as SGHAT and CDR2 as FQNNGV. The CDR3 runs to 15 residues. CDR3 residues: CASSLEGLMNTEAFF. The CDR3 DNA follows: TGTGCCAGCAGCTTAGAGGGACTAATGAACACTGAAGCTTTCTTT.

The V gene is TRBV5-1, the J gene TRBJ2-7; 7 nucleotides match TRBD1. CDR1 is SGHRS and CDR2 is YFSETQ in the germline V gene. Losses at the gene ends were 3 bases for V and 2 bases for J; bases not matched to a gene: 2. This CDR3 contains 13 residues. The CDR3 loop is CASSSGQTYEQYF. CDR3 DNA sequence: TGCGCCAGCAGCTCGGGACAGACCTACGAGCAGTACTTC.

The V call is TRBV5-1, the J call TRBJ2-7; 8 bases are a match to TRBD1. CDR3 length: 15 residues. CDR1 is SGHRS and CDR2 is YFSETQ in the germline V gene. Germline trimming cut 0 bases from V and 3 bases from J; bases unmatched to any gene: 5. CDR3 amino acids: CASSLDGQGYYEQYF. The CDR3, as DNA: TGCGCCAGCAGCTTGGACGGACAGGGATACTACGAGCAGTACTTC.

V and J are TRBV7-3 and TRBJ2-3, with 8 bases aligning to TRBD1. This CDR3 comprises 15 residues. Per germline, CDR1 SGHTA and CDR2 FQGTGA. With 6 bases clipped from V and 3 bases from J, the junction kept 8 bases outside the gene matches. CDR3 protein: CASSKTGERTDTQYF. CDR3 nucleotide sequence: TGTGCCAGCAGTAAGACAGGGGAGAGAACAGATACGCAGTATTTT. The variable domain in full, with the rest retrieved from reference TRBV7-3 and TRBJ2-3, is GAGVSQTPSNKVTEKGKYVELRCDPISGHTALYWYRQSLGQGPEFLIYFQGTGAADDSGLPNDRFFAVRPEGSVSTLKIQRTERGDSAVYLCASSKTGERTDTQYFGPGTRLTVL.

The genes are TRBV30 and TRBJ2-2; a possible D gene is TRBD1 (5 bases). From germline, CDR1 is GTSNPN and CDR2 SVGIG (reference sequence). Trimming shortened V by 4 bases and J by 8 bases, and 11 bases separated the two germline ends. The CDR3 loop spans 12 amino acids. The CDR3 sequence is CAWNSRGGELFF. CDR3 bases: TGTGCCTGGAACTCAAGGGGAGGGGAGCTGTTTTTT.

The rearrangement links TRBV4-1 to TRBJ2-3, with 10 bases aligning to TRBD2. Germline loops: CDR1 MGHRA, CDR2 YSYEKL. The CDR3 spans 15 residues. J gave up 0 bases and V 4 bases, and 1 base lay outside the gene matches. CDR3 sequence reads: CASSLTSGSTDTQYF. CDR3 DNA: TGCGCCAGCAGCCTGACTAGCGGGAGCACAGATACGCAGTATTTT.

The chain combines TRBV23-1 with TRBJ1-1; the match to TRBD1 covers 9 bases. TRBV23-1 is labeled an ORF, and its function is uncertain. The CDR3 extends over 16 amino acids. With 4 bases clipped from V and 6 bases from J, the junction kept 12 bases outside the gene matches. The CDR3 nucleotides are TGCGCCAGCAGTCCGTATTTACAGGGGGCTAGATCTGAAGCTTTCTTT. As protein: CASSPYLQGARSEAFF.

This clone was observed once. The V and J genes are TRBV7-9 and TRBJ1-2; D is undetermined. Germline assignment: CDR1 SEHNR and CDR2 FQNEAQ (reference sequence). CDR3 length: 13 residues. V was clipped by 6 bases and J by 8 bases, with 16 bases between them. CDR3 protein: CASSSTEILGYTF. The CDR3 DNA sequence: TGTGCCAGCAGTTCAACAGAGATTTTAGGCTACACCTTC. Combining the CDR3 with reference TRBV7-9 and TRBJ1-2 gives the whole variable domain DTGVSQNPRHKITKRGQNVTFRCDPISEHNRLYWYRQTLGQGPEFLTYFQNEAQLEKSRLLSDRFSAERPKGSFSTLEIQRTEQGDSAMYLCASSSTEILGYTFGSGTRLTVV.

Here the CDR3 reads CATSPGGYEQYF. For the CDR3, the DNA is TGTGCCACCAGTCCCGGGGGGTACGAGCAGTACTTC. This chain uses TRBV24-1 with TRBJ2-7; 7 bases fit TRBD2. There are 12 residues in the CDR3. After removal of 6 bases from V and 4 bases from J, the junction contained 2 bases not matched to a gene. CDR1 is KGHDR and CDR2 is SFDVKD in the germline V gene.

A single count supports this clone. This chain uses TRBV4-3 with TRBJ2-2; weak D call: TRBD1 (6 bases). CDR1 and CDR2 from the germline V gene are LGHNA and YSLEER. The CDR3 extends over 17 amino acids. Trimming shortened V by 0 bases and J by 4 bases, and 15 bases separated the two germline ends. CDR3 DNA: TGCGCCAGCAGCCAAGACCGGTGGGACACGGGCACCGGGGAGCTGTTTTTT. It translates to CASSQDRWDTGTGELFF.

CDR3 DNA sequence: TGCGCCAGCAGCTTGGTGGCCACAACATCCAATTCACCCCTCCACTTT. Translating it yields CASSLVATTSNSPLHF. V and J are TRBV5-1 and TRBJ1-6; unclear D gene. V shed 0 bases and J shed 7 bases, with 14 bases lying between them. The CDR3 loop spans 16 amino acids. Germline V lookup: CDR1 SGHRS, CDR2 YFSETQ.

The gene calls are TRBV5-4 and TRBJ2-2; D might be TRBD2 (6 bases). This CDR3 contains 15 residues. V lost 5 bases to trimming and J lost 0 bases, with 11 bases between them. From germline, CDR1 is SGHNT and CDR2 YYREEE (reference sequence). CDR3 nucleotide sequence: TGTGCCAGCAGTCTGACTAGACCGAACACCGGGGAGCTGTTTTTT. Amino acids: CASSLTRPNTGELFF.

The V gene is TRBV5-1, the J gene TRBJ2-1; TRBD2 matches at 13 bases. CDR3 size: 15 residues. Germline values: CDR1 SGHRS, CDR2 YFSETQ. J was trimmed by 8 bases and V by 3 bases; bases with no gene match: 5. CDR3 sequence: CASSSGLAGWDEQFF. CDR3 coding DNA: TGCGCCAGCAGCTCGGGACTAGCGGGATGGGATGAGCAGTTCTTC.

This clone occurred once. CDR3 coding DNA: TGTGCCAGCAGCGTAGTCACAGGGGGGACCCAGTACTTC. Its protein is CASSVVTGGTQYF. The gene calls are TRBV9 and TRBJ2-5, with TRBD1 identical over 8 bases. The CDR3 runs 13 residues. V was pared by 0 bases and J by 7 bases, with 2 bases of the junction left unmatched. Germline lookup yields CDR1 SGDLS and CDR2 YYNGEE.

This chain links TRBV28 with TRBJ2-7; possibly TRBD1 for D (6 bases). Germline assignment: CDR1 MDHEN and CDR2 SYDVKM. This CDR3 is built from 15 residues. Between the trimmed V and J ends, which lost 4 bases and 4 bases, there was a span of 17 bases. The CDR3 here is CASSSTGSLSYEQYF. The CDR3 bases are TGTGCCAGCAGTTCCACAGGGAGTCTCTCTTACGAGCAGTACTTC.